A single sample gave rise to the 10 T cell receptor beta chains below, sequenced in a study of OX40 agonist ivuxolimab in advanced cancers. Here immunoSEQ multiplex PCR was the method, and the copy in TCRdb shows in-frame clones only, minus some. The sample records about 50,000 clones, 82% being singletons. The sample consisted of CD4+ or CD8+ T cells sorted from blood, taken in a trial of the OX40 agonist ivuxolimab. These TCRs come from an adult with an advanced solid tumor such as melanoma, head and neck, liver or kidney cancer.

V gene TRBV25-1 combines with J gene TRBJ2-1; D is ambiguous. V was shortened by 8 bases and J by 6 bases, with 8 bases between the two germline ends. The CDR3 sequence is 11 residues long. The germline CDR1 and CDR2 sequences are MGHDK and SYGVNS. The CDR3 region is CASGIVNEQFF. The CDR3, as DNA: TGTGCCAGCGGCATCGTCAATGAGCAGTTCTTC.

For this clone: Other DNA sequences within the sample encode an identical CDR3. The rearrangement links TRBV7-2 to TRBJ2-5, with TRBD2 matching over 8 bases. This CDR3 has 18 residues. CDR1 and CDR2 (germline): SGHTA, FQGNSA. Germline trimming cut 1 base from V and 0 bases from J; bases unmatched to any gene: 10. The CDR3 is CASSLVSKRGMYQETQYF. The CDR3 DNA sequence: TGTGCCAGCAGCTTAGTCTCCAAGCGGGGGATGTACCAAGAGACCCAGTACTTC.

The chain is built from TRBV2 and TRBJ2-6; the D gene is possibly TRBD2 (5 bases). Germline assignment: CDR1 SNHLY and CDR2 FYNNEI. This CDR3 contains 13 residues. The DNA for the CDR3 is TGTGGCCGGGAAGCCTCTGGGGCCAACGTCCTGACTTTC. Amino acids: CGREASGANVLTF.

This clone was observed once. The J gene is TRBJ1-1, the V gene TRBV5-4; no firm D call. The CDR3 loop spans 11 amino acids. The germline V and J ends were trimmed by 4 bases and 2 bases, with 3 bases remaining between them. Per the germline V gene, CDR1 is SGHNT and CDR2 is YYREEE (reference sequence). The chain's CDR3 is CASSRNTEAFF. DNA of the CDR3: TGTGCCAGCAGCAGAAACACTGAAGCTTTCTTT.

V gene TRBV6-1 combines with J gene TRBJ2-5; TRBD1 agrees at 10 bases. CDR1 and CDR2 (germline): MNHNS, SASEGT. The CDR3 is 15 amino acids. After removal of 4 bases from V and 5 bases from J, the junction contained 7 bases not matched to a gene. CDR3 protein: CASSGDRGSSETQYF. For the CDR3, the DNA is TGTGCCAGCAGTGGGGACAGGGGAAGTAGCGAGACCCAGTACTTC.

The chain uses TRBV5-8 and TRBJ1-2, with a weak D call TRBD1 (5 bases). The CDR3 is 13 amino acids. The germline CDR1 and CDR2 sequences are SGHTS and YDEGEE. V shed 6 bases and J shed 6 bases, with 15 bases lying between them. CDR3 in amino acids: CASKEPGRDGYTF. Here the CDR3 DNA reads TGTGCCAGCAAGGAGCCGGGACGAGATGGCTACACCTTC.

V is TRBV5-6 and J is TRBJ2-3, with D maybe TRBD2 (7 bases). Germline-derived CDR1 and CDR2 are SGHDT and YYEEEE. V lost 2 bases to trimming and J lost 0 bases, with 19 bases between them. This CDR3 is built from 18 residues. CDR3 DNA: TGTGCCAGCAGCTTCATTCTAGGGGGGGCCGCTAGCACAGATACGCAGTATTTT. Its translation: CASSFILGGAASTDTQYF.

This rearrangement joins TRBV5-1 to TRBJ1-3; 9 bases are a match to TRBD1. This CDR3 has 16 residues. Germline CDR1 and CDR2: SGHRS and YFSETQ. V trimming: 3 bases; J trimming: 0 bases; junction bases outside the gene matches: 4. CDR3 in DNA: TGCGCCAGCAGCTATACGGGACAGGGCTCTGGAAACACCATATATTTT. Amino acid sequence: CASSYTGQGSGNTIYF.

This clone was recorded a few times. This rearrangement joins TRBV7-9 to TRBJ1-6; 7 bases match TRBD1. CDR1 and CDR2 (germline): SEHNR, FQNEAQ (reference sequence). Trimming cost V 6 bases and J 5 bases; bases outside gene matches: 4. CDR3 length equals 14 residues. This CDR3 reads CASSRTGDNSPLHF. In DNA, the CDR3 is TGTGCCAGCAGTCGGACAGGCGATAATTCACCCCTCCACTTT.

The gene calls are TRBV9 and TRBJ2-1, with 10 bases fitting TRBD1. CDR3 length: 15 residues. V dropped 4 bases and J dropped 3; count of bases not matched to a gene: 4. Germline V gene sequence: CDR1 SGDLS, CDR2 YYNGEE. CDR3 sequence: CASSNRDRGYNEQFF. The CDR3 DNA is TGTGCCAGCAGCAACCGGGACAGGGGCTACAATGAGCAGTTCTTC.